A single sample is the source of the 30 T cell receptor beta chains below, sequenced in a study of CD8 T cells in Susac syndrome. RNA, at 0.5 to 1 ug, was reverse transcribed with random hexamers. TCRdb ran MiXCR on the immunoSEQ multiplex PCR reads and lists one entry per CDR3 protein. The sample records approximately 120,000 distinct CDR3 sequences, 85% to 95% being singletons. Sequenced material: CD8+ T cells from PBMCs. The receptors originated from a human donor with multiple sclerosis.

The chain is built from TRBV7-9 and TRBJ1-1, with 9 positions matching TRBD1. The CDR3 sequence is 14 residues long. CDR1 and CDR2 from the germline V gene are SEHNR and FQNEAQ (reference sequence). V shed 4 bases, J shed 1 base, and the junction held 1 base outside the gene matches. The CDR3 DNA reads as TGTGCCAGCAGCTGGGGACAGGGGAACACTGAAGCTTTCTTT. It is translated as CASSWGQGNTEAFF.

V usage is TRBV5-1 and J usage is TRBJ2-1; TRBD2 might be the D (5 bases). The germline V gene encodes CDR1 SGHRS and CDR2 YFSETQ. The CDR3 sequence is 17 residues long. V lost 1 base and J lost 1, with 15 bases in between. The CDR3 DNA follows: TGCGCCAGCAGCTTGAAAGCGGTGATAACTTCCTACAATGAGCAGTTCTTC. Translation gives CASSLKAVITSYNEQFF.

CDR3 DNA: TGCGCCAGCAGCTTTGGAGGGTCTGAAGCTTTCTTT. This gives the protein CASSFGGSEAFF. V is TRBV5-1 and J is TRBJ1-1, with unresolved D. V lost 2 bases to trimming and J lost 6 bases, with 8 bases between them. Germline CDR1 is SGHRS and CDR2 is YFSETQ. The CDR3 runs to 12 residues.

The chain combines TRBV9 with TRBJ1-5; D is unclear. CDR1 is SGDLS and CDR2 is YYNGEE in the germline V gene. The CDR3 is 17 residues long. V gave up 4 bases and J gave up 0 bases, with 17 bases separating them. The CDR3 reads CASSPSIKFDSNQPQHF. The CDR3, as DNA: TGTGCCAGCAGCCCTTCGATAAAATTTGATAGCAATCAGCCCCAGCATTTT.

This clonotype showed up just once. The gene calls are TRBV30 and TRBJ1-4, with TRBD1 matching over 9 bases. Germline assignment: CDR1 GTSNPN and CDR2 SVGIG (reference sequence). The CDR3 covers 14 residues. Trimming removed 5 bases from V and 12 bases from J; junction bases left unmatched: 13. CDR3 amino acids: CAWATGTGLRELFF. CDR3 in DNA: TGTGCCTGGGCTACCGGGACAGGGCTTAGGGAACTGTTTTTT.

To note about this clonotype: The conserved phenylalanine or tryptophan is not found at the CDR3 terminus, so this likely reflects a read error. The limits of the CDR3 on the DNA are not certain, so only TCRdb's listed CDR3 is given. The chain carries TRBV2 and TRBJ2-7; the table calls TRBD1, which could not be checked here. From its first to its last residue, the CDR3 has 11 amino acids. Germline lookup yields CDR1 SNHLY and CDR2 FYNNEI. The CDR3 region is CASSEAGQGWI.

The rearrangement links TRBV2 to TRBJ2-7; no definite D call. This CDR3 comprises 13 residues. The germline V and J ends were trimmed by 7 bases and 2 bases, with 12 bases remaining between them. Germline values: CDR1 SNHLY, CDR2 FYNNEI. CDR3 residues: CASINRQTYEQYF. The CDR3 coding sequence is TGTGCCAGCATTAACCGACAAACCTACGAGCAGTACTTC.

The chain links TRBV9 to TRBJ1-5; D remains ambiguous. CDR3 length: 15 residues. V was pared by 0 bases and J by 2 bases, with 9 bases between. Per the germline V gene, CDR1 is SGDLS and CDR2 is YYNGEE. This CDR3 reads CASSVGGGGNQPQHF. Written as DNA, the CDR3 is TGTGCCAGCAGCGTAGGAGGTGGGGGCAATCAGCCCCAGCATTTT. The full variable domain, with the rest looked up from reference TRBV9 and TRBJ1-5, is DSGVTQTPKHLITATGQRVTLRCSPRSGDLSVYWYQQSLDQGLQFLIQYYNGEERAKGNILERFSAQQFPDLHSELNLSSLELGDSALYFCASSVGGGGNQPQHFGDGTRLSIL.

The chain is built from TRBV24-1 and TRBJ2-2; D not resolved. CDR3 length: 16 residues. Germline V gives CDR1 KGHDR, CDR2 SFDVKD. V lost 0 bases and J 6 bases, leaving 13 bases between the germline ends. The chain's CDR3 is CATSDLRVAVAGELFF. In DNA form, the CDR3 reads TGTGCCACCAGTGATTTGCGGGTTGCAGTGGCCGGGGAGCTGTTTTTT.

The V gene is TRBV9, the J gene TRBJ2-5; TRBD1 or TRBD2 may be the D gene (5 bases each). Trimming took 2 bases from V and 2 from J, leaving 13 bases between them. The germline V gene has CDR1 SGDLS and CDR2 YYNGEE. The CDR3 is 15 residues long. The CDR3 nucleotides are TGTGCCAGCAGCGTCACCGGGACGGTTCAAGAGACCCAGTACTTC. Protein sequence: CASSVTGTVQETQYF.

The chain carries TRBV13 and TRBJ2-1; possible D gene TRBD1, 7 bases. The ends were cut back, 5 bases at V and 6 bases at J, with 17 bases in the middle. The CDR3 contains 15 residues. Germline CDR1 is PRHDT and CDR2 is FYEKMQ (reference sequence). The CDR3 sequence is CASSLDRMGGNEQFF. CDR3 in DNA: TGTGCCAGCAGCCTGGACAGGATGGGGGGCAATGAGCAGTTCTTC.

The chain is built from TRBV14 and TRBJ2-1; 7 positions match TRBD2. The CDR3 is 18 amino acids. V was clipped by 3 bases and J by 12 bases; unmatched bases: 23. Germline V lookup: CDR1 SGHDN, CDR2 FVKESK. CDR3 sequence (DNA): TGTGCCAGCAGCCACTCCCCGACTCGCGGGCAAGCGGGGATCGGGCAGTTCTTC. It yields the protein CASSHSPTRGQAGIGQFF.

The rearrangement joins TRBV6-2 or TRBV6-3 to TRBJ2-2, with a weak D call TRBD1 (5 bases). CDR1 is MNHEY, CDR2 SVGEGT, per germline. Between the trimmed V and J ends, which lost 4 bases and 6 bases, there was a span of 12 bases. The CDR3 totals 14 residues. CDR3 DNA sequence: TGTGCCAGCAGTTCCCCAGGGTCCGCCGGGGAGCTGTTTTTT. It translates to CASSSPGSAGELFF.

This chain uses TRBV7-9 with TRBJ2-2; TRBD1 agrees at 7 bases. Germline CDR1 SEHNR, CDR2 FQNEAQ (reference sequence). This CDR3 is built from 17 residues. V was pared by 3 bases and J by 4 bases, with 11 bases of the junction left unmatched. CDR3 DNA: TGTGCCAGCAGCTTCCCTTTAGGGGGACAGCGCACCGGGGAGCTGTTTTTT. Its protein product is CASSFPLGGQRTGELFF. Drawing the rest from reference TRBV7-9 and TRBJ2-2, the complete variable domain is DTGVSQNPRHKITKRGQNVTFRCDPISEHNRLYWYRQTLGQGPEFLTYFQNEAQLEKSRLLSDRFSAERPKGSFSTLEIQRTEQGDSAMYLCASSFPLGGQRTGELFFGEGSRLTVL.

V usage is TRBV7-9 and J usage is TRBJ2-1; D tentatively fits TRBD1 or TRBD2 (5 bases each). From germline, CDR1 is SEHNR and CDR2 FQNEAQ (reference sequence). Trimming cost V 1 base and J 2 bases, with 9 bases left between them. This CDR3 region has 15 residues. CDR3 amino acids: CASSLGGFPYNEQFF. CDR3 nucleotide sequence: TGTGCCAGCAGCTTAGGGGGGTTCCCCTACAATGAGCAGTTCTTC.

The chain's CDR3 is CASSQGGQATEAFF. As DNA, the CDR3 is TGTGCCAGTAGTCAGGGGGGACAGGCCACTGAAGCTTTCTTT. V usage is TRBV19 and J usage is TRBJ1-1; 8 positions match TRBD1. CDR3 length: 14 residues. In germline, CDR1 is LNHDA, CDR2 SQIVND (reference sequence). After removal of 5 bases from V and 4 bases from J, the junction contained 6 bases not matched to a gene. Variable domain in full (rest from reference TRBV19 and TRBJ1-1): DGGITQSPKYLFRKEGQNVTLSCEQNLNHDAMYWYRQDPGQGLRLIYYSQIVNDFQKGDIAEGYSVSREKKESFPLTVTSAQKNPTAFYLCASSQGGQATEAFFGQGTRLTVV.

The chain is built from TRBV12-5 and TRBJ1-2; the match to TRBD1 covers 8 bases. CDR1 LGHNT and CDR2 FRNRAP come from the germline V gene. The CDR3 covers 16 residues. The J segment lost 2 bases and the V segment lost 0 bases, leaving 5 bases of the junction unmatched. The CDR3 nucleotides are TGTGCTAGTGGTTTGGTATCAACAGGGGGGAACTATGGCTACACCTTC. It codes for CASGLVSTGGNYGYTF.

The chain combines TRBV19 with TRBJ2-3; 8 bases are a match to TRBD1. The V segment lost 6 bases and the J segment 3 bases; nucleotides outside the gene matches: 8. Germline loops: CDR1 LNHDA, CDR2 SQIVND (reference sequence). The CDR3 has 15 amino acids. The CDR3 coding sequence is TGTGCCAGTAGGACGGACAGGGAAGTTACAGATACGCAGTATTTT. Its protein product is CASRTDREVTDTQYF.

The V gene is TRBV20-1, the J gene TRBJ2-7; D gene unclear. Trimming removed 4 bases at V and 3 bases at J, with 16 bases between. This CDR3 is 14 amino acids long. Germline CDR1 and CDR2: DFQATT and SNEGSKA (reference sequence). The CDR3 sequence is CSAKDLITGYEQYF. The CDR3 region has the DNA TGCAGTGCTAAGGACCTTATCACGGGCTACGAGCAGTACTTC.

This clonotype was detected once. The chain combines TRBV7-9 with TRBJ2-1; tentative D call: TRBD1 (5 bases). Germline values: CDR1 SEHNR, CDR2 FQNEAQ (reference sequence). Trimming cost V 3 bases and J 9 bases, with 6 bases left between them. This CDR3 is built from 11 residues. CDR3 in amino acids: CASSFDSEQFF. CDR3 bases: TGTGCCAGCAGCTTTGACAGTGAGCAGTTCTTC.

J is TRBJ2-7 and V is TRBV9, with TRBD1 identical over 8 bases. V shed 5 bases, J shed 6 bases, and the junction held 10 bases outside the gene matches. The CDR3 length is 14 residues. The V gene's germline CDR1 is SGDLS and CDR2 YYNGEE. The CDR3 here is CASSDAGTGPEQYF. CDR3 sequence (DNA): TGTGCCAGCAGTGATGCCGGGACAGGACCCGAGCAGTACTTC.

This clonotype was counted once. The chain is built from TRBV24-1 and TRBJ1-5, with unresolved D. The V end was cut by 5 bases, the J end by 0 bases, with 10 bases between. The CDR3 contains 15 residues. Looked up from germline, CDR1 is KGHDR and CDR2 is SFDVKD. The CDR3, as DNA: TGTGCCACCAGTGCGTCGGCAGATAGCAATCAGCCCCAGCATTTT. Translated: CATSASADSNQPQHF.

CDR3 sequence reads: CASSIGGALWNEQFF. The CDR3 nucleotides are TGTGCCAGCAGCATCGGGGGGGCCCTGTGGAATGAGCAGTTCTTC. The chain combines TRBV7-3 with TRBJ2-1, with TRBD2 matching over 8 bases. In germline, CDR1 is SGHTA, CDR2 FQGTGA. The CDR3 covers 15 residues. With 5 bases clipped from V and 7 bases from J, the junction kept 10 bases outside the gene matches.

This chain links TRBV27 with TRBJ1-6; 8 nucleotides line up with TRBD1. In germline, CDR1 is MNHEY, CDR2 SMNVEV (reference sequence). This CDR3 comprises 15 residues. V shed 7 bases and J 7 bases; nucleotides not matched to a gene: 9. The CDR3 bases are TGTGCCAGCACCCCCCTAACAGGGGGGAATTCACCCCTCCACTTT. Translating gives CASTPLTGGNSPLHF.

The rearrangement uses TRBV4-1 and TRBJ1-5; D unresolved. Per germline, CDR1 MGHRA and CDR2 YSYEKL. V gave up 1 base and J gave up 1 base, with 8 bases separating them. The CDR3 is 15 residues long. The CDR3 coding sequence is TGCGCCAGCAGCCAAGTTGCAGACAGCAATCAGCCCCAGCATTTT. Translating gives CASSQVADSNQPQHF.

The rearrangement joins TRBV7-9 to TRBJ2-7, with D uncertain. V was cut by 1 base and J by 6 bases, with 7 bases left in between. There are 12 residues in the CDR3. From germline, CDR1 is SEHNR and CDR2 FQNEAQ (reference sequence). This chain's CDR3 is CASSLGQREQYF. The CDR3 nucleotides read TGTGCCAGCAGCTTAGGGCAACGCGAGCAGTACTTC.

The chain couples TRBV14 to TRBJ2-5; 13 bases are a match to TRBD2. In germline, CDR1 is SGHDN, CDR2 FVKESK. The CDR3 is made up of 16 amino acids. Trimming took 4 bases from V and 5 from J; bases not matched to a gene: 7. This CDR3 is CASSLGTSGARETQYF. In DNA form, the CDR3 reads TGTGCCAGCAGCCTGGGGACTAGCGGGGCTCGGGAGACCCAGTACTTC. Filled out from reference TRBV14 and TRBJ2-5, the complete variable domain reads EAGVTQFPSHSVIEKGQTVTLRCDPISGHDNLYWYRRVMGKEIKFLLHFVKESKQDESGMPNNRFLAERTGGTYSTLKVQPAELEDSGVYFCASSLGTSGARETQYFGPGTRLLVL.

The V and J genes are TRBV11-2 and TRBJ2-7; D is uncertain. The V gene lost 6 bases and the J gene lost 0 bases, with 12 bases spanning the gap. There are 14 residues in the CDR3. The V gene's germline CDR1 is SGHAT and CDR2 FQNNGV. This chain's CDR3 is CASSHEWSSYEQYF. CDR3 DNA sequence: TGTGCCAGCAGTCACGAGTGGAGCTCCTACGAGCAGTACTTC.

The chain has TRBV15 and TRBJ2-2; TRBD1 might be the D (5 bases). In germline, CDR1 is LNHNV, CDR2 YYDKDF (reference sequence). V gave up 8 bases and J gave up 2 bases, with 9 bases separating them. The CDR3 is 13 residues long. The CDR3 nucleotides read TGTGCCACCGGAGACAGCAACACCGGGGAGCTGTTTTTT. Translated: CATGDSNTGELFF.

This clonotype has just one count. DNA of the CDR3: TGCGCCAGCGTATCGTCGCCTTTGGGGACAGATACGCAGTATTTT. Encoded protein: CASVSSPLGTDTQYF. The rearrangement links TRBV5-1 to TRBJ2-3, with D uncertain. The germline gives CDR1 SGHRS, CDR2 YFSETQ. The CDR3 covers 15 residues. Trimming cost V 7 bases and J 3 bases, with 18 bases left between them.